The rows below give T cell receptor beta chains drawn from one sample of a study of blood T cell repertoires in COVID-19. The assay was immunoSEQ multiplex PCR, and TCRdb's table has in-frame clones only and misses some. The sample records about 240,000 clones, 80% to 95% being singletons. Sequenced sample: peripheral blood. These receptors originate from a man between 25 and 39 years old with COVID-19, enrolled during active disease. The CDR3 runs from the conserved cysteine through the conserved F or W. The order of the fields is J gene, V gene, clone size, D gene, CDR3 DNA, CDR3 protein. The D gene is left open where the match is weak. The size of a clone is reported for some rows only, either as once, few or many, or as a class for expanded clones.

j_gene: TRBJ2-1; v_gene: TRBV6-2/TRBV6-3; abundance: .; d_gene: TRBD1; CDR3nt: TGTGCCAGCAGCCCTGACAGGGGCGCCGTTTATGAGCAGTTCTTC; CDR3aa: CASSPDRGAVYEQFF
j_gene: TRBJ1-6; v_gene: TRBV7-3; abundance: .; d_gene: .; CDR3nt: TGTGCCAGCAGCTTTGGGGGCAGCTCCTATAATTCACCCCTCCACTTT; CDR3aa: CASSFGGSSYNSPLHF
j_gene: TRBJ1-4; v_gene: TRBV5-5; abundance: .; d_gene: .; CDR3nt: TGTGCCAGCAGCTTGGGGTCGGGCGACAGGTCTGAAAAACTGTTTTTT; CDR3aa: CASSLGSGDRSEKLFF
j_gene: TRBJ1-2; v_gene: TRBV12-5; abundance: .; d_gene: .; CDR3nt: TGTGCTAGTGGTCCAGGGGTGTGGGGCTACACCTTC; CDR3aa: CASGPGVWGYTF
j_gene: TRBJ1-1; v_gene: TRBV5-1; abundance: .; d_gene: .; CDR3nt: TGCGCCAGCAGCTCTCTAGGGAGAGACACTGAAGCTTTCTTT; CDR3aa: CASSSLGRDTEAFF
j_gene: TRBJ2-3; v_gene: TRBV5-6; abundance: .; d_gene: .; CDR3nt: TGTGCCAGCAGCTTAGGCCAGGGCCCCAGGGATACGCAGTATTTT; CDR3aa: CASSLGQGPRDTQYF
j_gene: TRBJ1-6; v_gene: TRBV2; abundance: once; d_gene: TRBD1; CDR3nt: TGTGCCAGCAGGCCGGACAGGGCTAGTTCACCCCTCCACTTT; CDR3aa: CASRPDRASSPLHF
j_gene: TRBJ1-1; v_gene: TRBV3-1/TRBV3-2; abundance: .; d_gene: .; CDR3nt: TGTGCCAGCAGCCAAGTATTGGCAGTGGACACTGAAGCTTTCTTT; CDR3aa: CASSQVLAVDTEAFF
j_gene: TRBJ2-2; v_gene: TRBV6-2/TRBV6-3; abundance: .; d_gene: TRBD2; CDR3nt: TGTGCCAGCAGTCCCCGGGTAGCGGGGGTTACGAACACCGGGGAGCTGTTTTTT; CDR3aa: CASSPRVAGVTNTGELFF
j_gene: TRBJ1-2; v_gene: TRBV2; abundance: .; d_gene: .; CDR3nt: TGTGCCAGCAGTGAGGGGGCGTATGGCTACACCTTC; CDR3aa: CASSEGAYGYTF
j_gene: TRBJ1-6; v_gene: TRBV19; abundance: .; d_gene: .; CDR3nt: TGTGCCAGTAGTGCTGACAAGTATAATTCACCCCTCCACTTT; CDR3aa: CASSADKYNSPLHF
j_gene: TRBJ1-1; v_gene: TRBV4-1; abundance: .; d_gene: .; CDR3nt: TGCGCCAGCAGCCAAGCTAACGGTCGGGAAGCTTTCTTT; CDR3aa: CASSQANGREAFF
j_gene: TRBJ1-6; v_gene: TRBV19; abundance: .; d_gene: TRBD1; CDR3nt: TGTGCCAGTAGTATGGGACAGGGTGAGTCACCCCTCCACTTT; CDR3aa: CASSMGQGESPLHF
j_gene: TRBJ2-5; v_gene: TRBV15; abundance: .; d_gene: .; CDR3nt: TGTGCCACCAGCAGAGATCGGGGAGCGGAGACCCAGTACTTC; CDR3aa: CATSRDRGAETQYF
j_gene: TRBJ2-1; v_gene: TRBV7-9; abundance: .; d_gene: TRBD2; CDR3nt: TGTGCCAGCAGCTTAACTAGCGGGGGGCCCAATGAGCAGTTCTTC; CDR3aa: CASSLTSGGPNEQFF
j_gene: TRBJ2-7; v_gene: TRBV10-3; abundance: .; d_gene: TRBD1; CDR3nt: TGTGCCATCCAGGGGGCTAGCGATACCTACGAGCAGTACTTC; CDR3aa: CAIQGASDTYEQYF
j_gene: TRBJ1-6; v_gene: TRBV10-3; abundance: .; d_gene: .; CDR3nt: TGTGCCATCAGTGAGCCCACAGGGCTTTATAATTCACCCCTCCACTTT; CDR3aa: CAISEPTGLYNSPLHF
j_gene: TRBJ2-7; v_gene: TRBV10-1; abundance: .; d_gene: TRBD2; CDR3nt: TGCGCCAGCAGTGAGAGGGAGGGGAGGGAGCAGTACTTC; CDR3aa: CASSEREGREQYF
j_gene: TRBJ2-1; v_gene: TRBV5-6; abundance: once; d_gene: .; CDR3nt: TGTGCCAGCAGCTCCAGCGACAATGAGCAGTTCTTC; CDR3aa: CASSSSDNEQFF
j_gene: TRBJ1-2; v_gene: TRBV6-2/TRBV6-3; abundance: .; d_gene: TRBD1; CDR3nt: TGTGCCAGCAGTTACTCGAACAGGGGGCAAGGTGGCTACACCTTC; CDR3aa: CASSYSNRGQGGYTF
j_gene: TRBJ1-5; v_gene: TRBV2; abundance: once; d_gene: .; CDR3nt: TGTGCCAGCAGGCAGGGGCCGGATCAGCCCCAGCATTTT; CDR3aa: CASRQGPDQPQHF
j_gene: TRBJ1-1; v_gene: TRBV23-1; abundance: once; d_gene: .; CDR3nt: TGCGCCAGCATCCCCTCTCGGACAGAAGTTGACACTGAAGCTTTCTTT; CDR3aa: CASIPSRTEVDTEAFF
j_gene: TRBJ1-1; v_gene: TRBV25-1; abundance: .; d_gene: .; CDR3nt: TGTGCCAGCAGTGATGGGCGGGTCGCTAACACTGAAGCTTTCTTT; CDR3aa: CASSDGRVANTEAFF
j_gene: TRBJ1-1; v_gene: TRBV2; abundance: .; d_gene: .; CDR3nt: TGTGCCAGCAGTGGACAGCCGAACACTGAAGCTTTCTTT; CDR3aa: CASSGQPNTEAFF
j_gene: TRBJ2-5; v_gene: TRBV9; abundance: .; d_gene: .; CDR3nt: TGTGCCAGCAGCGTAGAATCCGGCCAAGAGACCCAGTACTTC; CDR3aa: CASSVESGQETQYF
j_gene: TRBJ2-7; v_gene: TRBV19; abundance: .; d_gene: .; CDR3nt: TGTGCCAGTAGTATGGAGGGGGCGGGCCCCTACGGTAACGAGCAGTACTTC; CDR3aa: CASSMEGAGPYGNEQYF
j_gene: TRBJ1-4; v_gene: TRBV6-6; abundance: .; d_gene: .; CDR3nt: TGTGCCAGCAGTCAAGAGAACGATGAAAAACTGTTTTTT; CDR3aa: CASSQENDEKLFF
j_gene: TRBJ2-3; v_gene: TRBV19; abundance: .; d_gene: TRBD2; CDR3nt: TGTGCCAGTAGTATAGCTAGCGGGGAAGATACGCAGTATTTT; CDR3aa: CASSIASGEDTQYF
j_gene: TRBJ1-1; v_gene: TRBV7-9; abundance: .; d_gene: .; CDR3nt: TGTGCCAGCAGCTTAGTAGGTAGGGGCACTGAAGCTTTCTTT; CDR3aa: CASSLVGRGTEAFF
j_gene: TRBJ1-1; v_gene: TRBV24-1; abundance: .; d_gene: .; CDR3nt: TGTGCCACCAGTGATTTGCAATCCAGGGTGATTGAGTACACTGAAGCTTTCTTT; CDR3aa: CATSDLQSRVIEYTEAFF
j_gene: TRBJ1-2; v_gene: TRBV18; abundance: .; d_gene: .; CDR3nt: TGTGCCAGCTCACCAGGGCAGGGAGGGGACTATGGCTACACCTTC; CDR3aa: CASSPGQGGDYGYTF
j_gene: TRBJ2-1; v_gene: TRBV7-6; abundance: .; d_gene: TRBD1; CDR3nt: TGTGCCAGCAGAGAAATAACCGGGACAGCTTACAATGAGCAGTTCTTC; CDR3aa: CASREITGTAYNEQFF
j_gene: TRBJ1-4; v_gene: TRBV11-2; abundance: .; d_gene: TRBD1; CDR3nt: TGTGCCAGCAGCTCGGACAGGGTAGGGGAAAAACTGTTTTTT; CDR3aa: CASSSDRVGEKLFF
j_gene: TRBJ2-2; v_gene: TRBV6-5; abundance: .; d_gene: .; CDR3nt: TGTGCCAGCAGGAGGACTGCGAACACCGGGGAGCTGTTTTTT; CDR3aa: CASRRTANTGELFF
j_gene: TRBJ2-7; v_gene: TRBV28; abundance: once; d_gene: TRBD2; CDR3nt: TGTGCCAGCAGTGGGAGGGCCCTCCTCTCCTACGAGCAGTACTTC; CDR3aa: CASSGRALLSYEQYF
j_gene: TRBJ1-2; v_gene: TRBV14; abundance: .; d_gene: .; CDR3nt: TGTGCCAGCAGCCTTATCGCCGGGACACTTACTGGCTACACCTTC; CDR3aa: CASSLIAGTLTGYTF
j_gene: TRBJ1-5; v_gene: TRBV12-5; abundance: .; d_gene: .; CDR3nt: TGTGCTAGTGGTGAGGTCGAGCCCCAGCATTTT; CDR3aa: CASGEVEPQHF
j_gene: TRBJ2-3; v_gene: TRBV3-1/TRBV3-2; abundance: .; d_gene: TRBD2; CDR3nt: TGTGCCAGCAGCCAAGATTTCTCGGCGGGGGTTTACTCAGATACGCAGTATTTT; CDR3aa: CASSQDFSAGVYSDTQYF
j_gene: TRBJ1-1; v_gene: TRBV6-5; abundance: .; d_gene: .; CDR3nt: TGTGCCAGCAGACCCCGCGAGAACACTGAAGCTTTCTTT; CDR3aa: CASRPRENTEAFF
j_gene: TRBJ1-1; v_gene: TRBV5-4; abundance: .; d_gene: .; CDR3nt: TGTGCCAGCAGCTTGGCCAGGGGGAACACTGAAGCTTTCTTT; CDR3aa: CASSLARGNTEAFF
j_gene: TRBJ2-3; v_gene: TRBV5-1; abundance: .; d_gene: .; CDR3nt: TGCGCCAGCAGCTTGGATCGAGGGATCCATACGCAGTATTTT; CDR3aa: CASSLDRGIHTQYF
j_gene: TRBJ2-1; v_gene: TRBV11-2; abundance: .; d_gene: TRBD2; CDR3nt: TGTGCCAGCAGTTTCCCGGGGAGCGGGGGGGCTGGCGCCTACAATGAGCAGTTCTTC; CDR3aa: CASSFPGSGGAGAYNEQFF
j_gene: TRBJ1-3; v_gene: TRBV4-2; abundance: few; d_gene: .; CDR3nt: TGTGCCAGCAGCCAAGAGCTGCGGGACTCTGGAAACACCATATATTTT; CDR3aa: CASSQELRDSGNTIYF
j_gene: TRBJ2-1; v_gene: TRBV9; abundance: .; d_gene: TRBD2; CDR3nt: TGTGCCAGCAGCGACGAGCGGGGGCCGTACAATGAGCAGTTCTTC; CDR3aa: CASSDERGPYNEQFF
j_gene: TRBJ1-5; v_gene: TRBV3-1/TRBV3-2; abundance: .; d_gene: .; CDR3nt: TGTGCCAGCAGCCAAGCGGGGAATAATCAGCCCCAGCATTTT; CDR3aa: CASSQAGNNQPQHF
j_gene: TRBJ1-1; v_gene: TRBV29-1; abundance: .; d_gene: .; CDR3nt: TGCAGCGTTGAAGACCCCAAGCGGGTCACTGAAGCTTTCTTT; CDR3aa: CSVEDPKRVTEAFF
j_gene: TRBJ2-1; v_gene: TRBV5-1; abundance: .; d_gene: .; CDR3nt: TGCGCCAGCAGCTTTGGACAGGGACCCCAGGGGAGGGGAGCGAATGAGCAGTTCTTC; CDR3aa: CASSFGQGPQGRGANEQFF
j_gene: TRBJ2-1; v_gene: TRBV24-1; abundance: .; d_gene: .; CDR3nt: TGTGCCACCAGTGACCCCCTGAGCTCCTACAATGAGCAGTTCTTC; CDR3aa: CATSDPLSSYNEQFF
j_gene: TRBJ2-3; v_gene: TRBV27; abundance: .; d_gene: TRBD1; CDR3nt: TGTGCCAGCAGCCCGCTCGGGGGACAGGGGACCACAGATACGCAGTATTTT; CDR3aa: CASSPLGGQGTTDTQYF
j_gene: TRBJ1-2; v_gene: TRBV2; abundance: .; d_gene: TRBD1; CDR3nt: TGTGCCAGCAGTGAAGCAGGTGGGACAGGTGTAAACTATGGCTACACCTTC; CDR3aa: CASSEAGGTGVNYGYTF
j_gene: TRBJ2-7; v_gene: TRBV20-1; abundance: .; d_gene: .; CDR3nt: TGCAGTGCTAGAGACCTCGACGAGCAGTACTTC; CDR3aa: CSARDLDEQYF
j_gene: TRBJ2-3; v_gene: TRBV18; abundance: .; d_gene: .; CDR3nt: TGTGCCAGCTCACCACCGTTGGCTAGCGCCAGCACAGATACGCAGTATTTT; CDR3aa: CASSPPLASASTDTQYF
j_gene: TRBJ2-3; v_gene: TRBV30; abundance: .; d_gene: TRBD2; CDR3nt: TGTGCCTGGAGCAACATCGGGGGGATAGCAGATACGCAGTATTTT; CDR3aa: CAWSNIGGIADTQYF
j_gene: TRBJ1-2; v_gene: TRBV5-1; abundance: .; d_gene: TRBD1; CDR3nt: TGCGCCAGCAGCTTGACCGGGGGACAGGGGATATATGGCTACACCTTC; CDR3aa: CASSLTGGQGIYGYTF
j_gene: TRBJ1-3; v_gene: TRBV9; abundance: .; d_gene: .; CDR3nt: TGTGCCAGCAGCGTAGATTGGGGCGCGAGCTCTGGAAACACCATATATTTT; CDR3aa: CASSVDWGASSGNTIYF